The TCR beta chain described here comes from a study of blood T cell repertoires in COVID-19. Profiling relied on immunoSEQ multiplex PCR, and the TCRdb table lists in-frame clones only, not all of them. The table lists tens of thousands of clones, more than 65% of them singletons. The CDR3 spans 16 residues. Germline lookup yields CDR1 SEHNR and CDR2 FQNEAQ (reference sequence). Trimming cost V 3 bases and J 0 bases, with 12 bases left between them. The source is a human donor in a cohort sampled during active COVID-19. Sequenced material: peripheral blood. The chain links TRBV7-9 to TRBJ2-1, with a possible D match to TRBD1 (5 bases). CDR3 bases: TGTGCCAGCAGCTTCCTGACAGATCGCTCCTACAATGAGCAGTTCTTC. Translation gives CASSFLTDRSYNEQFF.